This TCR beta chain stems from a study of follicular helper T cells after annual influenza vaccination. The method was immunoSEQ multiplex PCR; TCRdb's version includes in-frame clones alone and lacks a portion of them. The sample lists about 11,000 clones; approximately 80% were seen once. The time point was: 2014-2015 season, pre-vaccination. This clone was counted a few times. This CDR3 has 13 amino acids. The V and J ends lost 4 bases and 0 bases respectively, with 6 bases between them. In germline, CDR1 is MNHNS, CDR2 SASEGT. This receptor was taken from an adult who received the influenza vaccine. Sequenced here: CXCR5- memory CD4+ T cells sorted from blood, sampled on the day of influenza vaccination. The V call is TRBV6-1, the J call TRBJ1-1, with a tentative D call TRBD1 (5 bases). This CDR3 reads CASSGQMNTEAFF. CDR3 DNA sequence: TGTGCCAGCAGTGGACAGATGAACACTGAAGCTTTCTTT.